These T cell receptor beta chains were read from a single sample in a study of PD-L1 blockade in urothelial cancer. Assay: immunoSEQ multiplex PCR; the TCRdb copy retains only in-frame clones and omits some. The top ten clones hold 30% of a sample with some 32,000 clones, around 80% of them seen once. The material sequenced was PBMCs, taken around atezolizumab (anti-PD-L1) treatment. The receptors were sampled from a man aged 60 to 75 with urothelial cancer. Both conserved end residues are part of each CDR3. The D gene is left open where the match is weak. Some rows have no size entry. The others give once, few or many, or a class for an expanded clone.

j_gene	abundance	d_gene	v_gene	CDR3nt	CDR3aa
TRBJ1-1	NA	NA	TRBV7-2	TGTGCCAGCAGCTTGCGGGAGGGCGGGAGCACTGAAGCTTTCTTT	CASSLREGGSTEAFF
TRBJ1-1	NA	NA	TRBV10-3	TGTGCCACCTGCTCAGTGACTGAAGCTTTCTTT	CATCSVTEAFF
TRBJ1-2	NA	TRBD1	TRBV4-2	TGTGCCAGCAGCCAAGATCTACAGGGGATCTATGGCTACACCTTC	CASSQDLQGIYGYTF
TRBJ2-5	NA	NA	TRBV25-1	TGTGCCAGCAAAGAAGGCAGGAAACAAGAGACCCAGTACTTC	CASKEGRKQETQYF
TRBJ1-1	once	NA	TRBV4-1	TGCGCCAGCAGCCCCTGGGCAGCTCCTGAAGCTTTCTTT	CASSPWAAPEAFF
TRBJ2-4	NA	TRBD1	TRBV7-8	TGTGCCAGCAGCTTAGGACAGGGGAACATTCAGTACTTC	CASSLGQGNIQYF
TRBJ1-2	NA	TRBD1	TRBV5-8	TGTGCCAGCAGCTTGATGGGCGGGACAGGGCGCCCTAGGGATGGCTACACCTTC	CASSLMGGTGRPRDGYTF
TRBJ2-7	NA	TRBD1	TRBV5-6	TGTGCCAGCAGCTGGACAGGACTTAGTGAGCAGTACTTC	CASSWTGLSEQYF
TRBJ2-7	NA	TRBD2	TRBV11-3	TGTGCCAGCAGCTTAGATCCCCCCGGGAGGGGTGCTGTCGAGCAGTACTTC	CASSLDPPGRGAVEQYF
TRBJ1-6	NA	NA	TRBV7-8	TGTGCCAGCAGCGACAGCTCCTATAATTCACCCCTCCACTTT	CASSDSSYNSPLHF
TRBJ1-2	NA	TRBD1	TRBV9	TGTGCCAGCAGCCCTCGGACAGGGATTGGCTACACCTTC	CASSPRTGIGYTF
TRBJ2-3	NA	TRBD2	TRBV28	TGTGCCAGCAGTCCTAGCGGGATTTATGCAGATACGCAGTATTTT	CASSPSGIYADTQYF
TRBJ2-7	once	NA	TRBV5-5	TGTGCCAGCAGCTTGGATCCAGGGAGGTACGAGCAGTACTTC	CASSLDPGRYEQYF
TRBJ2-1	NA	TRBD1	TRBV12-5	TGTGCTAGTGGTTTGAACCGGGACAGGGTTGGCGGTGAGCAGTTCTTC	CASGLNRDRVGGEQFF
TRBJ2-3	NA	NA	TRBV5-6	TGTGCCAGCACGTTTAGCGGAACAGATACGCAGTATTTT	CASTFSGTDTQYF
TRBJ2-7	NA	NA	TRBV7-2	TGTGCCAGCAGCTACAAGGTACTGGGGGCGCGCGAGCAGTACTTC	CASSYKVLGAREQYF
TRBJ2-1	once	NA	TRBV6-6	TGTGCCAGCAGTTACGCGGGTTACAATGAGCAGTTCTTC	CASSYAGYNEQFF
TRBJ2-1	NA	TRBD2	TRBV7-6	TGTGCCAGCAGCCAGCCCGGGACTAGCGGGAGGTCCACCTACAATGAGCAGTTCTTC	CASSQPGTSGRSTYNEQFF
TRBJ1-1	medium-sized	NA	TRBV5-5	TGTGCCAGCAGCCCCACCCCCAAGACATTGACTGAAGCTTTCTTT	CASSPTPKTLTEAFF
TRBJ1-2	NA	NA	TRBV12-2	TGTGCAAGTCGCTTAGGGACCCGGACAGGGGCCGCTAACTATGGCTACACCTTC	CASRLGTRTGAANYGYTF
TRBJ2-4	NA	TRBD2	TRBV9	TGTGCCAGCAGGGGGGGGGTCGGGGCCAAAAACATTCAGTACTTC	CASRGGVGAKNIQYF
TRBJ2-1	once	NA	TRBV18	TGTGCCAGCTCACCGAAACTTTCCCCTGGGCAGTTCTTC	CASSPKLSPGQFF
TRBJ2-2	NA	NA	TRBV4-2	TGTGCCAGCAGCCAAGTTTTGGCGGGGTCGAACACCGGGGAGCTGTTTTTT	CASSQVLAGSNTGELFF
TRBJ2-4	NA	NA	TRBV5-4	TGTGCCAGCGGCGAACCGGGAGCGGAGAGAAACATTCAGTACTTC	CASGEPGAERNIQYF
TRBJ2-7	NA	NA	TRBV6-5	TGTGCCAGCAGTAAACGGGACACGGTCACCGACGAGCAGTACTTC	CASSKRDTVTDEQYF
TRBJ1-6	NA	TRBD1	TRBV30	TGTGCCTGGAGCCTACCGACAGGGGGCTCGGATTCACCCCTCCACTTT	CAWSLPTGGSDSPLHF
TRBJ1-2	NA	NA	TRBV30	TGTGCCTGGAGCGCCGGGACTTACTCTAACTATGGCTACACCTTC	CAWSAGTYSNYGYTF
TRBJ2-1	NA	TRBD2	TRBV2	TGTGCCAGCAGTGCACGGTTTAGCGGGAGGTACAATGAGCAGTTCTTC	CASSARFSGRYNEQFF
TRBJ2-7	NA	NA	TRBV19	TGTGCCAGTAGTATCCGGACCAGGGCTCGCTACGAGCAGTACTTC	CASSIRTRARYEQYF
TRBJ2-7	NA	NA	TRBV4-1	TGCGCCAGCAGCCCAACCTCGGATTTTCAGGGGGAGCAGTACTTC	CASSPTSDFQGEQYF
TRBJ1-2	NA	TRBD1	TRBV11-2	TGTGCCAGCAGCTTAGATACAGGGGGCTATGGCTACACCTTC	CASSLDTGGYGYTF
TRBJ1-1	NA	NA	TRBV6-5	TGTGCCAGCAGGAGGGAGGGGGGCACTGAAGCTTTCTTT	CASRREGGTEAFF
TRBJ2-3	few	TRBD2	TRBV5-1	TGCGCCAGCAGCCCCCAAGCGGGGTTGCACACAGATACGCAGTATTTT	CASSPQAGLHTDTQYF
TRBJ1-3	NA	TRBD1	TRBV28	TGTGCCAGCAGTCCTCGGCGGACAGGAACCTCTGGAAACACCATATATTTT	CASSPRRTGTSGNTIYF
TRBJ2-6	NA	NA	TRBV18	TGTGCCAGCTCACCATTTACGGGAGATAGAGGGGCCAACGTCCTGACTTTC	CASSPFTGDRGANVLTF
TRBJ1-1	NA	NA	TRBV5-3	TGTGCCAGCCCGAACGGGGGTCGCACTGAAGCTTTCTTT	CASPNGGRTEAFF
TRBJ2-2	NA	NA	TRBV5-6	TGTGCCAGCAGCTTGCCCTATAACACCGGGGAGCTGTTTTTT	CASSLPYNTGELFF
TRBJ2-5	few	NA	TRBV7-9	TGTGCCAGCAGCTTAGTTCTCAGGGTGGGGGAGACCCAGTACTTC	CASSLVLRVGETQYF
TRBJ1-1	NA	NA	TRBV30	TGTGCCTGGACGATTCGATCAGGAAAAGCTTTCTTT	CAWTIRSGKAFF
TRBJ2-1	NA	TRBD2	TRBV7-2	TGTGCCAGCAGCTTACGAGCGGGAGTGGTCCATGAGCAGTTCTTC	CASSLRAGVVHEQFF
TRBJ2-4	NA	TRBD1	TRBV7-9	TGTGCCAGCAGCTTACCTCCGGACAGGGAAGTAAACATTCAGTACTTC	CASSLPPDREVNIQYF
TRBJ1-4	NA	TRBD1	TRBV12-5	TGTGCTAGTGGTTTGGAGACAGGGATGGGAGAAAAACTGTTTTTT	CASGLETGMGEKLFF
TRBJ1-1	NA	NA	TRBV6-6	TGTGCCAGCACTCATGCAGGGGCGAACACTGAAGCTTTCTTT	CASTHAGANTEAFF